The 7 T cell receptor beta chains below all came from one sample that was sequenced in a study of control samples from healthy donors and cancer patients. Using immunoSEQ multiplex PCR, the repertoire was profiled, and TCRdb retains in-frame clones only, with some absent. The sample lists fewer than 200,000 clones; approximately 92% were seen once. The sequenced sample consisted of blood. The source of these receptors is a woman aged 55-69 years in good health.

This chain joins TRBV5-4 and TRBJ2-5, with TRBD2 matching 12 bases. In germline, CDR1 is SGHNT, CDR2 YYREEE (reference sequence). J lost 5 bases, V lost 0 bases, and 11 bases had no gene match. This CDR3 spans 18 amino acids. In DNA, the CDR3 is TGTGCCAGCAGCTTGGCCTTGGCTAGCGGGGGGGCCGAGGAGACCCAGTACTTC. Translating gives CASSLALASGGAEETQYF.

This chain connects TRBV4-3 to TRBJ2-3; 9 bases line up with TRBD2. The CDR3 spans 18 residues. Germline CDR1 and CDR2: LGHNA and YSLEER. The trim removed 0 bases at V and 6 bases at J, leaving 13 bases unmatched. The CDR3 loop is CASSQDLLRGGSWDTQYF. As DNA, the CDR3 is TGCGCCAGCAGCCAAGATCTGCTGCGGGGGGGTAGTTGGGATACGCAGTATTTT.

V usage is TRBV6-5 and J usage is TRBJ1-1, with D tentatively TRBD1 (5 bases). V lost 0 bases, J lost 4 bases, and 12 bases lay in between. CDR1 is MNHEY and CDR2 is SVGAGI in the germline V gene. The CDR3 sequence is 15 residues long. The chain's CDR3 is CASSYSRQGPTEAFF. CDR3 in DNA: TGTGCCAGCAGTTACTCACGGCAGGGACCCACTGAAGCTTTCTTT.

The V and J genes are TRBV29-1 and TRBJ1-1, with TRBD1 as a possible D gene (5 bases). Trimming cost V 3 bases and J 5 bases, with 13 bases left between them. The CDR3 covers 13 residues. The V gene's germline CDR1 is SQVTM and CDR2 ANQGSEA. Written as DNA, the CDR3 is TGCAGCGTTGAGGCCAGGGAGGGTACTGAAGCTTTCTTT. The encoded protein is CSVEAREGTEAFF.

This clone turned up a few times. Other nucleotide sequences from this sample produce the same CDR3. The V call is TRBV19, the J call TRBJ1-5; possible D gene TRBD1, 6 bases. The CDR3 has 13 residues. The germline V and J ends were trimmed by 5 bases and 5 bases, with 10 bases remaining between them. CDR1 LNHDA and CDR2 SQIVND come from the germline V gene (reference sequence). CDR3 loop: CASSERGDQPQHF. The DNA of the CDR3 is TGTGCCAGTAGTGAGAGGGGGGATCAGCCCCAGCATTTT.

This chain connects TRBV7-2 to TRBJ2-2; D uncertain. Trimming pared 6 bases from V and 2 bases from J, leaving 13 bases between. The CDR3 consists of 15 residues. The germline gives CDR1 SGHTA, CDR2 FQGNSA. CDR3 bases: TGTGCCAGCAGGAAGATGACTCGTAACACCGGGGAGCTGTTTTTT. Residues: CASRKMTRNTGELFF. Full variable domain (remainder filled in from reference TRBV7-2 and TRBJ2-2): GAGVSQSPSNKVTEKGKDVELRCDPISGHTALYWYRQSLGQGLEFLIYFQGNSAPDKSGLPSDRFSAERTGGSVSTLTIQRTQQEDSAVYLCASRKMTRNTGELFFGEGSRLTVL.

The rearrangement links TRBV18 to TRBJ2-3; no definite D call. The V end lost 2 bases, the J end lost 5 bases, and 8 bases lay between the germline ends. CDR3 size: 13 residues. CDR1 and CDR2 from the germline V gene are KGHSH and LQKENI. In nucleotides, the CDR3 is TGTGCCAGCTCACCAAGGAGCGAAGATACGCAGTATTTT. Its protein product is CASSPRSEDTQYF. The full variable domain, in which reference TRBV18 and TRBJ2-3 provide the parts outside the CDR3, is NAGVMQNPRHLVRRRGQEARLRCSPMKGHSHVYWYRQLPEEGLKFMVYLQKENIIDESGMPKERFSAEFPKEGPSILRIQQVVRGDSAAYFCASSPRSEDTQYFGPGTRLTVL.